Listed below are T cell receptor beta chains from one sample, sequenced in a study of blood T cells in healthy people across ages. Using its own MiXCR run on the 5' RACE reads, TCRdb lists one record per CDR3 protein. The sample contains about 580,000 distinct CDR3 sequences, around 48% of which appear only once. The sample was blood. The receptors stem from a man older than 75 in good health. Each CDR3 is given with its conserved first and last residue. The D gene is left open where the match is weak. The size entry is marked missing in some rows and otherwise reads once, few, many or a size class.

v_call	j_call	d_call	clone_size	cdr3_length	cdr3_aa	cdr3_nt
TRBV7-3	TRBJ2-1	TRBD2	-	17	CASSSAGGGGFANGQFF	TGTGCCAGCAGCTCCGCCGGTGGGGGGGGATTTGCGAATGGGCAGTTCTTC
TRBV6-5	TRBJ1-2	-	-	10	CASRGEGYTF	TGTGCCAGCAGAGGAGAGGGCTACACCTTC
TRBV7-2	TRBJ2-7	TRBD2	-	17	CASSLVPPQLAGYEQYF	TGTGCCAGCAGCTTAGTACCCCCCCAACTAGCGGGCTACGAGCAGTACTTC
TRBV5-1	TRBJ1-2	-	few	15	CASSFLGSGGEGYTF	TGCGCCAGCAGCTTCTTGGGCTCGGGGGGCGAAGGCTACACCTTC
TRBV15	TRBJ2-7	-	-	15	CATSRDRARVYEQYF	TGTGCCACCAGCAGAGATCGGGCTAGAGTCTACGAGCAGTACTTC
TRBV7-9	TRBJ2-3	-	-	14	CASSLAQAGDTQYF	TGTGCCAGCAGCTTAGCTCAGGCCGGAGATACGCAGTATTTT
TRBV2	TRBJ2-2	TRBD2	-	15	CATRPPAGGPGELFF	TGTGCCACCAGGCCCCCCGCGGGGGGCCCCGGGGAGCTGTTTTTT
TRBV6-5	TRBJ2-7	-	many	15	CASSYEARGPYGQYF	TGTGCCAGCAGTTACGAGGCCAGGGGCCCCTACGGGCAGTACTTC
TRBV7-9	TRBJ2-7	-	few	12	CASATLAYEQYF	TGTGCCAGCGCAACACTCGCGTACGAGCAGTACTTC
TRBV6-5	TRBJ1-1	TRBD1	-	15	CASRRQGRMLSRAFF	TGTGCCAGCAGAAGACAGGGTAGAATGCTAAGCCGAGCTTTCTTT
TRBV7-9	TRBJ2-3	TRBD1	-	16	CASRTTGTLITDTQYF	TGTGCCAGCAGGACGACAGGGACGCTAATCACAGATACGCAGTATTTT
TRBV18	TRBJ2-5	-	-	18	CASSPDRILGAVVETQYF	TGTGCCAGCTCACCCGACAGAATCCTAGGAGCGGTGGTTGAGACCCAGTACTTC
TRBV15	TRBJ2-5	-	few	15	CATSRDVATPETQYF	TGTGCCACCAGCAGAGATGTGGCAACCCCAGAGACCCAGTACTTC
TRBV7-2	TRBJ2-1	-	-	15	CASSFLDLSYNEQFF	TGTGCCAGCAGCTTTCTGGACTTAAGCTACAATGAGCAGTTCTTC
TRBV20-1	TRBJ2-5	-	-	14	CSARPGLRQETQYF	TGCAGTGCTAGACCGGGGCTCCGCCAAGAGACCCAGTACTTC
TRBV4-2	TRBJ2-7	-	few	16	CASSQAPKGRTYEQYF	TGTGCCAGCAGCCAAGCCCCTAAGGGACGGACCTACGAGCAGTACTTC
TRBV20-1	TRBJ2-5	-	-	15	CSARRGLAGMKTQYF	TGCAGTGCTAGGAGGGGGCTAGCGGGTATGAAGACCCAGTACTTC
TRBV4-3	TRBJ1-3	-	-	12	CASSQDLYTIYF	TGCGCCAGCAGCCAAGACTTATACACCATATATTTT